This TCR beta chain was sequenced in a study of blood T cell repertoires in COVID-19. The wider study: PBMCs, B-cell-depleted T cells, or T cells were the source of the cDNA or gDNA that made up the material.

Germline V gives CDR1 MNHEY, CDR2 SVGAGI. The CDR3 has 16 amino acids. V dropped 2 bases and J dropped 0 bases, with 11 bases sitting between them. Source study methods: Researchers report that nucleated cell counts were estimated from reference gene primer amplification. Repertoires were generated with immunoSEQ multiplex PCR, while TCRdb's copy carries only in-frame clones and drops some. The V and J calls and clone size were taken over from that table, and D and trimming were inferred from the DNA. The table lists 140,000 or so clones, about 85% of them singletons, with over 2.5% in the top ten. The TCR originated in a human donor with acute or convalescent COVID-19. The donor label of this sample is uncertain. Sequenced: peripheral blood. The chain uses TRBV6-5 and TRBJ1-3; D is undetermined. The CDR3 DNA sequence: TGTGCCAGCAGTTACGGAGATTCTCTCTCTGGAAACACCATATATTTT. It translates to CASSYGDSLSGNTIYF.